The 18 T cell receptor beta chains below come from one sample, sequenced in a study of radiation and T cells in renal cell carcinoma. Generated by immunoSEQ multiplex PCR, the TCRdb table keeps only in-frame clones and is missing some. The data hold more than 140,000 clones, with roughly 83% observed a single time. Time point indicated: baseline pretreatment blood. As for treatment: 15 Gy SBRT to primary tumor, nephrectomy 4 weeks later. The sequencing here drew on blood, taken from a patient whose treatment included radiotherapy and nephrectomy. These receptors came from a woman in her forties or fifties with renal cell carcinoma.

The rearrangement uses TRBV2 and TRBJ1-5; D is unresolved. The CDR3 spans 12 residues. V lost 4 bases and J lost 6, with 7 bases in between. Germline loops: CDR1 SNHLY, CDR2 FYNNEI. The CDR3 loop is CASSGNSQPQHF. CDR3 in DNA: TGTGCCAGCAGTGGGAACAGTCAGCCCCAGCATTTT.

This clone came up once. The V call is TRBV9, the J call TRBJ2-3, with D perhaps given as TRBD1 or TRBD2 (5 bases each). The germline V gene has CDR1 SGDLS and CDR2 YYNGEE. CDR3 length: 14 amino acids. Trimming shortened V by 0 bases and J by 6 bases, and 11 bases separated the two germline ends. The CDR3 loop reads CASSVAQGGDTQYF. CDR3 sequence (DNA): TGTGCCAGCAGCGTAGCTCAGGGCGGGGATACGCAGTATTTT.

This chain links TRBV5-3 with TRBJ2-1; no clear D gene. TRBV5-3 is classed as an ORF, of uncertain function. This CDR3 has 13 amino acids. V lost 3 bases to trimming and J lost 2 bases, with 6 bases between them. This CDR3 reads CARSSRAYNEQFF. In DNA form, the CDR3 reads TGTGCCAGAAGCTCCCGGGCCTACAATGAGCAGTTCTTC.

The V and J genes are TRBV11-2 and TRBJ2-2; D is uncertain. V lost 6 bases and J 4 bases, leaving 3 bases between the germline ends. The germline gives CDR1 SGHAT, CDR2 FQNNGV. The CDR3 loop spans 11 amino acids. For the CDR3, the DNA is TGTGCCAGCAGTGGCACCGGGGAGCTGTTTTTT. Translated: CASSGTGELFF.

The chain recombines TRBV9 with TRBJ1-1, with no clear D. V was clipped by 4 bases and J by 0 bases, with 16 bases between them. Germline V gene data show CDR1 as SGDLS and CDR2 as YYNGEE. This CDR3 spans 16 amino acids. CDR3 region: CASSNRLGGMNTEAFF. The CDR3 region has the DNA TGTGCCAGCAGCAACCGGCTAGGAGGAATGAACACTGAAGCTTTCTTT.

The CDR3 region is CASSEGGTRSYEQYF. The CDR3 bases are TGTGCCAGCAGTGAGGGAGGGACCCGCTCCTACGAGCAGTACTTC. The rearrangement uses TRBV25-1 and TRBJ2-7; 7 nucleotides align to TRBD2. The CDR3 is made up of 15 amino acids. The germline V gene encodes CDR1 MGHDK and CDR2 SYGVNS. Trimming at V came to 3 bases and at J to 0 bases, leaving 5 bases not matched to a gene.

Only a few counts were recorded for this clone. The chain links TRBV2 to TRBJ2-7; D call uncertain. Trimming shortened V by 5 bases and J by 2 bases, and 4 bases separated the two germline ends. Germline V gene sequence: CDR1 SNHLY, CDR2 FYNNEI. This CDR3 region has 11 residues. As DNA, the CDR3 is TGTGCCAGCAGTCCTACCTACGAGCAGTACTTC. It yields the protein CASSPTYEQYF.

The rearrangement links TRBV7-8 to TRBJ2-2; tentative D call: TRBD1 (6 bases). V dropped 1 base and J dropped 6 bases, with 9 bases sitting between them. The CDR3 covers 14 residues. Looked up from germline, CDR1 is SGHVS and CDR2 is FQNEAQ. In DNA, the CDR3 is TGTGCCAGCAGCTTAGGTTGGGGGCCCGGGGAGCTGTTTTTT. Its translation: CASSLGWGPGELFF. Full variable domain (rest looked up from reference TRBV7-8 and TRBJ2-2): GAGVSQSPRYKVAKRGQDVALRCDPISGHVSLFWYQQALGQGPEFLTYFQNEAQLDKSGLPSDRFFAERPEGSVSTLKIQRTQQEDSAVYLCASSLGWGPGELFFGEGSRLTVL.

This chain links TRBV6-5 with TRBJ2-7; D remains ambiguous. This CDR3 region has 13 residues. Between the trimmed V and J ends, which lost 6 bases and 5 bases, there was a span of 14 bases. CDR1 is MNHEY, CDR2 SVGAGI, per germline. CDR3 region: CASSQIFGDEQYF. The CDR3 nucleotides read TGTGCCAGCAGCCAAATCTTCGGCGACGAGCAGTACTTC.

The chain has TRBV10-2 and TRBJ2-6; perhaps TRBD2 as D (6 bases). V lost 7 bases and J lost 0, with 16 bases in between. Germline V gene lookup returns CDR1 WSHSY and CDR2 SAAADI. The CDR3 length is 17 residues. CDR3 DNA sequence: TGCGCCAGCAACCCCGGGACTCTCGTCTCTGGGGCCAACGTCCTGACTTTC. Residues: CASNPGTLVSGANVLTF.

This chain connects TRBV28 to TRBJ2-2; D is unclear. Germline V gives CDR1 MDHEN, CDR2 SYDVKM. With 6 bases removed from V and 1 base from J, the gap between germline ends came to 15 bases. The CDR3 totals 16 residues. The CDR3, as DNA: TGTGCCAGCAGCCCTCATATAACCGTGAACACCGGGGAGCTGTTTTTT. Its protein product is CASSPHITVNTGELFF. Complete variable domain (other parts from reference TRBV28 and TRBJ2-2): DVKVTQSSRYLVKRTGEKVFLECVQDMDHENMFWYRQDPGLGLRLIYFSYDVKMKEKGDIPEGYSVSREKKERFSLILESASTNQTSMYLCASSPHITVNTGELFFGEGSRLTVL.

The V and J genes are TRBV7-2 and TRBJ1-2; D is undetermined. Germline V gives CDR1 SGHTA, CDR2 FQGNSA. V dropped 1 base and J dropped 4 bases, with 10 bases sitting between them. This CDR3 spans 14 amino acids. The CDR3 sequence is CASSLGVALYGYTF. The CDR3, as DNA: TGTGCCAGCAGCTTAGGGGTGGCGCTCTATGGCTACACCTTC.

The CDR3 DNA sequence: TGTGCCAGCAGGCAGGAGGGTGCGCGGGGCTACACCTTC. It codes for CASRQEGARGYTF. The genes are TRBV27 and TRBJ1-2; D is ambiguous. The CDR3 covers 13 residues. Trimming stripped 6 bases from V and 8 bases from J, with 16 bases between. Per the germline V gene, CDR1 is MNHEY and CDR2 is SMNVEV (reference sequence).

For the CDR3, the DNA is TGTGCCAGCAGACGGGCGGGAACAGAGACCCAGTACTTC. Amino acid sequence: CASRRAGTETQYF. J is TRBJ2-5 and V is TRBV14, with a weak D call TRBD2 (6 bases). V lost 6 bases, J lost 4 bases, and 12 bases lay in between. The CDR3 contains 13 residues. Germline lookup yields CDR1 SGHDN and CDR2 FVKESK.

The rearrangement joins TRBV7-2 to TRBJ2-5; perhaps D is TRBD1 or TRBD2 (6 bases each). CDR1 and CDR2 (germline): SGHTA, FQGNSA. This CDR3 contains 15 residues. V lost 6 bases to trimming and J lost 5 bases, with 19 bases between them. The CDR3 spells CASRGGGTMGETQYF. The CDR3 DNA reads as TGTGCCAGCAGGGGGGGCGGCACCATGGGGGAGACCCAGTACTTC.

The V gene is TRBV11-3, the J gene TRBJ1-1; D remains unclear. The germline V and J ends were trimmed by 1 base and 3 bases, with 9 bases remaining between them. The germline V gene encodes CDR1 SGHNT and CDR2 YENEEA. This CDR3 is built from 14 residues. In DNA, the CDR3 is TGTGCCAGCAGCTTAGCCCGGAGGGACACTGAAGCTTTCTTT. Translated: CASSLARRDTEAFF.

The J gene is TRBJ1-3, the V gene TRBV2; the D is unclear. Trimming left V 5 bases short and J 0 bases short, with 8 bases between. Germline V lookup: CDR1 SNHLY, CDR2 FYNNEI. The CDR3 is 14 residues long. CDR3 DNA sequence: TGTGCCAGCAGTTTAGTCCTCTCTGGAAACACCATATATTTT. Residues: CASSLVLSGNTIYF. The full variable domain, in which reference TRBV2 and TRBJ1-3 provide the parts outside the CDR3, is EPEVTQTPSHQVTQMGQEVILRCVPISNHLYFYWYRQILGQKVEFLVSFYNNEISEKSEIFDDQFSVERPDGSNFTLKIRSTKLEDSAMYFCASSLVLSGNTIYFGEGSWLTVV.

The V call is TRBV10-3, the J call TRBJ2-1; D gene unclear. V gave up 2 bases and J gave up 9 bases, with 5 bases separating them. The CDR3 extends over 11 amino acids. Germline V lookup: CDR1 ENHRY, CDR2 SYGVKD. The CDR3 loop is CAISEVREQFF. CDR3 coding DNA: TGTGCCATCAGTGAGGTCCGTGAGCAGTTCTTC.